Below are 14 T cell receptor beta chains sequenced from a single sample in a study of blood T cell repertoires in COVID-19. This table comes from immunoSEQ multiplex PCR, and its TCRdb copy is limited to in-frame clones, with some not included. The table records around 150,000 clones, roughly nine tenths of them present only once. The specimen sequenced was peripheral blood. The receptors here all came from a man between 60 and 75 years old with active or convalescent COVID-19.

CDR3 DNA sequence: TGTGCCACCAGCAGAGATGAACAGGGGGCGCTGGAAAAACTGTTTTTT. Amino acid sequence: CATSRDEQGALEKLFF. This chain links TRBV15 with TRBJ1-4, with TRBD1 matching 9 bases. CDR3 length equals 16 residues. Unmatched junction bases numbered 7, after V lost 0 bases and J lost 8 bases. CDR1 is LNHNV and CDR2 is YYDKDF in the germline V gene (reference sequence). The whole variable domain, filled in from reference TRBV15 and TRBJ1-4, reads DAMVIQNPRYQVTQFGKPVTLSCSQTLNHNVMYWYQQKSSQAPKLLFHYYDKDFNNEADTPDNFQSRRPNTSFCFLDIRSPGLGDTAMYLCATSRDEQGALEKLFFGSGTQLSVL.

The CDR3 sequence: CATKQGAKSPLHF. The CDR3 nucleotides are TGTGCCACCAAACAGGGGGCCAAATCACCCCTCCACTTT. This rearrangement joins TRBV19 to TRBJ1-6; 9 nucleotides align to TRBD1. Germline CDR1 is LNHDA and CDR2 is SQIVND (reference sequence). With 10 bases clipped from V and 10 bases from J, the junction kept 8 bases outside the gene matches. The CDR3 is 13 residues long. The whole variable domain, remainder taken from reference TRBV19 and TRBJ1-6, is DGGITQSPKYLFRKEGQNVTLSCEQNLNHDAMYWYRQDPGQGLRLIYYSQIVNDFQKGDIAEGYSVSREKKESFPLTVTSAQKNPTAFYLCATKQGAKSPLHFGNGTRLTVT.

In nucleotides, the CDR3 is TGTGCCAGCAGCCAAATGACGGGACTGGGGGAGCAGTTCTTC. This codes for CASSQMTGLGEQFF. The J gene is TRBJ2-1, the V gene TRBV7-9; D may be TRBD2 (6 bases). Per the germline V gene, CDR1 is SEHNR and CDR2 is FQNEAQ (reference sequence). CDR3 size: 14 residues. V dropped 5 bases and J dropped 10 bases, with 18 bases sitting between them.

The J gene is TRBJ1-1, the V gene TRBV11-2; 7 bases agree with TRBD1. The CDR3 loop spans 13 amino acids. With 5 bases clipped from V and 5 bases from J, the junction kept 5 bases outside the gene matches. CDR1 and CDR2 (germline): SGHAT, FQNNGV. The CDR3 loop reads CASSVGTATEAFF. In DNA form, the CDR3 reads TGTGCCAGCAGCGTTGGGACAGCGACTGAAGCTTTCTTT.

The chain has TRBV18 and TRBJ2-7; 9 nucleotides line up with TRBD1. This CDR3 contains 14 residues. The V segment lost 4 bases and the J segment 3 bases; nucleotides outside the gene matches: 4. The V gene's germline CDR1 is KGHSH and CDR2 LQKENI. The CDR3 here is CASSLDRGIYEQYF. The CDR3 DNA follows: TGTGCCAGCTCACTTGACAGGGGGATCTACGAGCAGTACTTC. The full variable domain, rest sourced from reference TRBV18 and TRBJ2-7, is NAGVMQNPRHLVRRRGQEARLRCSPMKGHSHVYWYRQLPEEGLKFMVYLQKENIIDESGMPKERFSAEFPKEGPSILRIQQVVRGDSAAYFCASSLDRGIYEQYFGPGTRLTVT.

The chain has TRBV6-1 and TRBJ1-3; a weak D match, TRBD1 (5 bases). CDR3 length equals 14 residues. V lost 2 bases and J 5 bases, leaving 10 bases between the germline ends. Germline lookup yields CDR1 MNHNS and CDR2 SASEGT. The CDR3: CASSETGRRNTIYF. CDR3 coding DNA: TGTGCCAGCAGTGAAACAGGCCGTCGAAACACCATATATTTT.

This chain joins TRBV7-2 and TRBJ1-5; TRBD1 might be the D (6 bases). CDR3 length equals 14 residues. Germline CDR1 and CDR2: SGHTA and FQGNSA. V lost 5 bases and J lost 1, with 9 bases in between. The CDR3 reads CASSTQGSNQPQHF. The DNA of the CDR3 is TGTGCCAGCAGCACACAGGGAAGCAATCAGCCCCAGCATTTT.

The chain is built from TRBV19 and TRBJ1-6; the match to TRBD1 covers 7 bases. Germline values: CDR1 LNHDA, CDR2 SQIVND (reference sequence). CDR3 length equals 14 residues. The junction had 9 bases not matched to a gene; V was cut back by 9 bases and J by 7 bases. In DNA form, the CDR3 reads TGTGCCAGCGCCCGGACAGGAGGGAATTCACCCCTCCACTTT. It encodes CASARTGGNSPLHF.

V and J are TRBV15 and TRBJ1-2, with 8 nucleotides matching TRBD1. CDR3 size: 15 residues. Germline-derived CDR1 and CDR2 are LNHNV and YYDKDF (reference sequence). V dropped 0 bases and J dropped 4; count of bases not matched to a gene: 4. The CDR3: CATSRDGQGFYGYTF. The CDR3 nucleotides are TGTGCCACCAGCAGAGATGGACAGGGCTTCTATGGCTACACCTTC.

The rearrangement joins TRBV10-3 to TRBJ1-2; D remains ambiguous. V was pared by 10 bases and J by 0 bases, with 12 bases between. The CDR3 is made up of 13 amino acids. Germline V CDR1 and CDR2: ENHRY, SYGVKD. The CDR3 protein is CATMKEPNYGYTF. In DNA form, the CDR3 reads TGTGCCACGATGAAGGAGCCTAACTATGGCTACACCTTC.

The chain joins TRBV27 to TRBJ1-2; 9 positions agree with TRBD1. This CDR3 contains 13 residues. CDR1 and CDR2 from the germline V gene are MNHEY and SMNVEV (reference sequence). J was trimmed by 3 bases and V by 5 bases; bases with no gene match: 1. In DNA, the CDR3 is TGTGCCAGCAGTCGGACAGGGGACTATGGCTACACCTTC. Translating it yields CASSRTGDYGYTF.

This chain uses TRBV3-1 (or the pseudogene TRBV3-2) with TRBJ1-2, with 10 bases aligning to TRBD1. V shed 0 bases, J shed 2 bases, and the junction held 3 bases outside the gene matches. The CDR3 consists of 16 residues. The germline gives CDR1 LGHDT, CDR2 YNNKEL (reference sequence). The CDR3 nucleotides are TGTGCCAGCAGCCAAGATACGGGACAGGGGAACTATGGCTACACCTTC. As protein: CASSQDTGQGNYGYTF.

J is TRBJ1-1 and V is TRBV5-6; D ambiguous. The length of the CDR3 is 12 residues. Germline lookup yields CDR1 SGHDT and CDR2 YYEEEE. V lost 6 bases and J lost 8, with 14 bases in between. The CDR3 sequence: CASMLRRREAFF. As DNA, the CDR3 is TGTGCCAGCATGTTGAGGCGACGCGAAGCTTTCTTT.

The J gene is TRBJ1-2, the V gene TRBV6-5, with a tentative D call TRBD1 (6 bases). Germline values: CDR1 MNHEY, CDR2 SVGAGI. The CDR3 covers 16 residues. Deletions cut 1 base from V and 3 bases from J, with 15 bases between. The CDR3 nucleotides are TGTGCCAGCAGTTACTTTTCAGGGGCTTTCCACTATGGCTACACCTTC. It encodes CASSYFSGAFHYGYTF.